The sequence of this TCR beta chain was determined in a study of shared clonotypes between healthy human individuals. Study summary: Three plates each covered CD4 naive and memory; CD8 naive two, CD8 memory one. Findings of the study overall: Clonotype sharing levels among donors were expected to vary with sequencing depth.

As for this clone: Its antigen remains unknown. Other DNA sequences in the same sample also yield this CDR3.

Germline lookup yields CDR1 SNHLY and CDR2 FYNNEI. The CDR3 has 13 residues. Trimming cost V 4 bases and J 2 bases, with 8 bases left between them. Investigators divided CD4+ cells into CD45RA+ naive and CD45RA-negative memory subsets. This was a deep-level run. The table came from immunoSEQ multiplex PCR; TCRdb's copy has only in-frame clones and leaves some out. The sample consists of approximately 1.5 million clones, about 98.5% of them appearing once. The rearrangement uses TRBV2 and TRBJ2-5, with D possibly matching TRBD2 (6 bases). The material sequenced was naive CD4+ T cells sorted from blood. Subset described: CD45RA+ positively selected. This clonotype originated in a man aged 25-45 years in good health. The CDR3 sequence: CASSGGLQETQYF. The CDR3 nucleotides are TGTGCCAGCAGTGGAGGACTACAAGAGACCCAGTACTTC.